Listed below are T cell receptor beta chains from one sample, sequenced in a study of blood T cell repertoires in COVID-19. The assay was immunoSEQ multiplex PCR, and TCRdb's table has in-frame clones only and misses some. The data contain 150,000 or so clones, roughly 84% of them singletons. Specimen: PBMCs or T cells enriched from blood (not recorded which). Receptor source: a man aged 60-69 years who had recovered from COVID-19. The CDR3 runs from the conserved cysteine through the conserved F or W. The D gene is left open where the match is weak. A row's size may be missing; if present it is once, few, many or a size class.

j_gene | d_gene | abundance | v_gene | CDR3nt | CDR3aa
TRBJ2-2 | NA | NA | TRBV11-1 | TGTGCCAGCAGCTTAGGATGGACAGACACCGGGGAGCTGTTTTTT | CASSLGWTDTGELFF
TRBJ2-1 | TRBD1 | NA | TRBV2 | TGTGCCAGCATTTTTGACAGGGCCAATGAGCAGTTCTTC | CASIFDRANEQFF
TRBJ1-5 | NA | NA | TRBV3-1/TRBV3-2 | TGTGCCAGCAGCCAAGGGCGCGGGACTCAGCCCCAGCATTTT | CASSQGRGTQPQHF
TRBJ1-1 | NA | NA | TRBV19 | TGTGCCAGTACTCTCGGTCAGAACACTGAAGCTTTCTTT | CASTLGQNTEAFF
TRBJ1-2 | NA | NA | TRBV9 | TGTGCCAGCAGCGTAGAATCGGCAACCCAGGGGAACTATGGCTACACCTTC | CASSVESATQGNYGYTF
TRBJ2-7 | TRBD2 | NA | TRBV7-9 | TGTGCCAGCAGCTCTAGCGGGGGGCCCTACGAGCAGTACTTC | CASSSSGGPYEQYF
TRBJ1-1 | NA | NA | TRBV6-1 | TGTGCCAGCAGTGAGTGGGCGGCTTTCTTT | CASSEWAAFF
TRBJ2-1 | TRBD2 | NA | TRBV9 | TGTGCCAGCAGCGCACGGACTAGCGGGAGATCCTCCTACAATGAGCAGTTCTTC | CASSARTSGRSSYNEQFF
TRBJ1-1 | TRBD1 | NA | TRBV9 | TGTGCCAGCAGCGTAGGGACAGGGGCTGGGGACACTGAAGCTTTCTTT | CASSVGTGAGDTEAFF
TRBJ2-5 | TRBD1 | NA | TRBV28 | TGTGCCAGCAGTTTGAGAAGGGGGCGGGAAGAGACCCAGTACTTC | CASSLRRGREETQYF
TRBJ2-6 | NA | NA | TRBV6-5 | TGTGCCAGCAGTTACGCCAGGGCCGGGGCCAACGTCCTGACTTTC | CASSYARAGANVLTF
TRBJ2-1 | NA | NA | TRBV24-1 | TGTGCCACCAGTTCTCGCGGCAATGAGCAGTTCTTC | CATSSRGNEQFF
TRBJ2-7 | TRBD1 | NA | TRBV10-3 | TGTGCCATCAGCCTGGCCGGGACAGGGCCCAACGAGCAGTACTTC | CAISLAGTGPNEQYF
TRBJ2-4 | NA | NA | TRBV15 | TGTGCCACCAGCAGAGCAGGGATTCAGTACTTC | CATSRAGIQYF
TRBJ2-3 | NA | NA | TRBV5-1 | TGCGCCAGCAGCTTGTCAGCGGATACGCAGTATTTT | CASSLSADTQYF
TRBJ1-5 | NA | NA | TRBV2 | TGTGCCAGCACCCGGGAAGGGCAGCCCCAGCATTTT | CASTREGQPQHF
TRBJ2-6 | TRBD1 | NA | TRBV3-1/TRBV3-2 | TGTGCCAGCAGCCAAAACAGGGGAGCTGGGGCCAACGTCCTGACTTTC | CASSQNRGAGANVLTF
TRBJ2-1 | TRBD2 | NA | TRBV20-1 | TGCAGTGCTAGTCCTAGCGGGGCTCGAGGGAATGAGCAGTTCTTC | CSASPSGARGNEQFF
TRBJ2-7 | TRBD1 | NA | TRBV13 | TGTGCCAGCAGCTTTAGGGGACAGGGGACAATGGGCTACGAGCAGTACTTC | CASSFRGQGTMGYEQYF
TRBJ1-2 | NA | NA | TRBV6-5 | TGTGCCAGCAGTCCCTCGCGTCTCTATGGCTACACCTTC | CASSPSRLYGYTF
TRBJ2-2 | TRBD2 | few | TRBV5-1 | TGCGCCAGCAGCTTGATGGGACTAGCGAACACCGGGGAGCTGTTTTTT | CASSLMGLANTGELFF
TRBJ2-7 | NA | NA | TRBV28 | TGTGCCAGCGCAACCCAGGGCGCCTACGAGCAGTACTTC | CASATQGAYEQYF
TRBJ1-3 | NA | NA | TRBV5-6 | TGTGCCAGCAGCTTGTCCCGAATACAGTACCCCTCTGGAAACACCATATATTTT | CASSLSRIQYPSGNTIYF
TRBJ2-3 | NA | NA | TRBV5-4 | TGTGCCAGCAGCTTGGGGGGGCGCACAGATACGCAGTATTTT | CASSLGGRTDTQYF
TRBJ1-1 | NA | NA | TRBV21-1 | TGTGCCAGCAGCAAAGAAGGACCGTCGGGGGGTCCTATGAACACTGAAGCTTTCTTT | CASSKEGPSGGPMNTEAFF
TRBJ2-5 | TRBD2 | once | TRBV14 | TGTGCCAGCAGCCAAGAAGCTAGCGGGGGCAATCCAACCCAAGAGACCCAGTACTTC | CASSQEASGGNPTQETQYF
TRBJ2-3 | TRBD2 | NA | TRBV20-1 | TGCAGTGCCGGACTAGCTGGTACGCAGTATTTT | CSAGLAGTQYF
TRBJ2-3 | NA | NA | TRBV7-3 | TGTGCCAGCAGCCCAGGGGGCACAGATACGCAGTATTTT | CASSPGGTDTQYF
TRBJ1-1 | TRBD1 | NA | TRBV2 | TGTGCCAGCAGGAGAGGGACAGGGGGTAACACTGAAGCTTTCTTT | CASRRGTGGNTEAFF
TRBJ1-5 | NA | NA | TRBV19 | TGTGCCAGTAGCAGACAGACGAATAGCAATCAGCCCCAGCATTTT | CASSRQTNSNQPQHF
TRBJ2-1 | NA | NA | TRBV5-1 | TGCGCCAGCAGCCCCCAGTCATCCAATGAGCAGTTCTTC | CASSPQSSNEQFF